A single sample gave rise to the 27 T cell receptor beta chains below, sequenced in a study of T cell repertoires in cytomegalovirus infection (dated by TCRdb to the late 2010s). For sequencing, an Illumina HiSeq 1500 was employed. TCRdb's own reprocessing of the public reads used fastp at Q25 and MiXCR and kept productive beta chains. Rows matching on CDR3 protein sequence are summarized as one entry with the most common DNA and genes. The sample table contains 200,000 to 300,000 distinct CDR3 sequences; only one count was recorded for approximately 9.1% of them. The top ten constitute about 15% of the sample. Sequencing used PBMCs. All receptors derive from a human donor in good health (CMV status not recorded). Some clones in this sample may be carry-over from other donors' samples.

At least ten counts were recorded for this clonotype. The chain employs TRBV7-2 and TRBJ2-1; TRBD2 might be the D (6 bases). V lost 3 bases to trimming and J lost 6 bases, with 24 bases between them. Germline V gene data show CDR1 as SGHTA and CDR2 as FQGNSA. CDR3 length: 18 amino acids. The CDR3 is CASSFGLPGARRSNEQFF. The CDR3 bases are TGTGCCAGCAGCTTTGGACTACCGGGAGCCCGACGGAGCAATGAGCAGTTCTTC. The full variable domain, its missing parts supplied by reference TRBV7-2 and TRBJ2-1, is GAGVSQSPSNKVTEKGKDVELRCDPISGHTALYWYRQSLGQGLEFLIYFQGNSAPDKSGLPSDRFSAERTGGSVSTLTIQRTQQEDSAVYLCASSFGLPGARRSNEQFFGPGTRLTVL.

This clonotype has just a few counts. The chain links TRBV7-2 to TRBJ1-5; 9 bases match TRBD1. Germline loops: CDR1 SGHTA, CDR2 FQGNSA. This CDR3 has 15 residues. V shed 4 bases and J 2 bases; nucleotides not matched to a gene: 3. The CDR3 reads CASSSQGAGNQPQHF. CDR3 in DNA: TGTGCCAGCAGCTCACAGGGGGCCGGCAATCAGCCCCAGCATTTT.

This clonotype was detected ten times or more. This chain joins TRBV7-2 and TRBJ2-7; D gene uncertain. Germline values: CDR1 SGHTA, CDR2 FQGNSA. This CDR3 comprises 14 residues. The V end lost 6 bases, the J end lost 0 bases, and 12 bases lay between the germline ends. CDR3: CASSPRASSYEQYF. The CDR3 DNA follows: TGTGCCAGCAGTCCTAGGGCGAGCTCCTACGAGCAGTACTTC.

This clonotype has only a few counts. This chain connects TRBV7-9 to TRBJ1-4, with D hard to call. This CDR3 contains 12 residues. V shed 4 bases and J shed 8 bases, with 8 bases lying between them. The germline gives CDR1 SEHNR, CDR2 FQNEAQ (reference sequence). The chain's CDR3 is CASSSGPEKLFF. The CDR3 nucleotides read TGTGCCAGCAGCTCCGGACCAGAAAAACTGTTTTTT.

This clonotype was picked up a small number of times. This chain uses TRBV29-1 with TRBJ2-5, with D uncertain. CDR3 length: 16 amino acids. Between the trimmed V and J ends, which lost 2 bases and 1 base, there was a span of 17 bases. Germline V gives CDR1 SQVTM, CDR2 ANQGSEA. The CDR3 DNA sequence: TGCAGCGTTGAACTTGTCTCTGGAGACGCCCAAGAGACCCAGTACTTC. It codes for CSVELVSGDAQETQYF.

Comments on this clonotype: This may be a read error: a much more frequent sequence differs by one nucleotide. V usage is TRBV4-1 and J usage is TRBJ2-7; tentative D call: TRBD2 (6 bases). CDR3 length: 15 residues. The germline gives CDR1 MGHRA, CDR2 YSYEKL. V dropped 4 bases and J dropped 3 bases, with 16 bases sitting between them. The CDR3 sequence is CASSLREEASYEQYF. The CDR3 bases are TGCGCCAGCAGCCTAAGGGAGGAGGCCAGCTACGAGCAGTACTTC.

This clonotype was found many times. The rearrangement uses TRBV5-1 and TRBJ2-5; 8 bases fit TRBD2. The V segment lost 3 bases and the J segment 9 bases; nucleotides outside the gene matches: 19. Germline lookup yields CDR1 SGHRS and CDR2 YFSETQ. This CDR3 is 17 amino acids long. The CDR3 sequence is CASSSLKGRGARSAQYF. The CDR3 DNA reads as TGCGCCAGCAGCTCTCTGAAGGGGCGGGGGGCCCGGTCGGCCCAGTACTTC. The complete variable domain, with remaining parts taken from reference TRBV5-1 and TRBJ2-5, reads KAGVTQTPRYLIKTRGQQVTLSCSPISGHRSVSWYQQTPGQGLQFLFEYFSETQRNKGNFPGRFSGRQFSNSRSEMNVSTLELGDSALYLCASSSLKGRGARSAQYFGPGTRLLVL.

Concerning this clonotype itself: The junction shows a germline mismatch at one end, possibly a read error. This chain connects TRBV7-9 to TRBJ2-6; 8 bases align to TRBD2. Germline CDR1 reads SEHNR; CDR2 reads FQNEAQ (reference sequence). This CDR3 region has 12 residues. This CDR3 is CASSPPFGGGRF. CDR3 DNA sequence: TGTGCCAGCAGCCCCCCATTTGGCGGGGGGCGTTTC.

This clonotype was counted many times. The chain uses TRBV7-2 and TRBJ2-3, with TRBD2 matching 7 bases. Germline CDR1 is SGHTA and CDR2 is FQGNSA. The CDR3 is made up of 15 amino acids. Unmatched junction bases numbered 4, after V lost 1 base and J lost 3 bases. The CDR3: CASSLVVGGTDTQYF. DNA for the CDR3: TGTGCCAGCAGCTTAGTTGTGGGAGGGACAGATACGCAGTATTTT.

In this sample, this clonotype turned up a few times. The J gene is TRBJ2-1, the V gene TRBV19; 8 bases map to TRBD2. The CDR3 consists of 16 residues. Trimming cost V 4 bases and J 2 bases; bases outside gene matches: 7. Germline-derived CDR1 and CDR2 are LNHDA and SQIVND (reference sequence). The CDR3 nucleotides are TGTGCCAGTAGTAAGAGAGTTAGCGGGACCTACAATGAGCAGTTCTTC. Its protein product is CASSKRVSGTYNEQFF. Complete variable domain (other parts from reference TRBV19 and TRBJ2-1): DGGITQSPKYLFRKEGQNVTLSCEQNLNHDAMYWYRQDPGQGLRLIYYSQIVNDFQKGDIAEGYSVSREKKESFPLTVTSAQKNPTAFYLCASSKRVSGTYNEQFFGPGTRLTVL.

At least ten counts were recorded for this clonotype. The chain links TRBV7-9 to TRBJ2-5, with 7 bases that match TRBD2. CDR3 size: 12 residues. Germline assignment: CDR1 SEHNR and CDR2 FQNEAQ (reference sequence). Germline trimming cut 4 bases from V and 7 bases from J; bases unmatched to any gene: 3. This CDR3 reads CASSWGGGTQYF. CDR3 coding DNA: TGTGCCAGCAGCTGGGGGGGAGGGACCCAGTACTTC.

This clonotype showed up many times. J is TRBJ2-1 and V is TRBV7-3; perhaps D is TRBD1 or TRBD2 (5 bases each). CDR3 size: 17 residues. Trimming removed 6 bases at V and 0 bases at J, with 18 bases between. Per the germline V gene, CDR1 is SGHTA and CDR2 is FQGTGA. This CDR3 is CASSRGVGLSSYNEQFF. The DNA for the CDR3 is TGTGCCAGCAGTCGAGGGGTGGGGTTAAGCTCCTACAATGAGCAGTTCTTC.

Concerning this clonotype itself: This may arise from a read error, as a much more abundant clone is one base away. J is TRBJ2-5 and V is TRBV10-2; 11 nucleotides agree with TRBD1. Germline lookup yields CDR1 WSHSY and CDR2 SAAADI. This CDR3 region has 16 residues. The CDR3 bases are TGCACCAGCAGTGAGTCAAGGACAGGGGGCGGAGAGACCCAGTACTTC. Protein sequence: CTSSESRTGGGETQYF.

Many counts were recorded for this clonotype. The rearrangement links TRBV12-3 or TRBV12-4 to TRBJ2-1; D may be TRBD1 (6 bases). The CDR3 runs 15 residues. Deletions cut 2 bases from V and 10 bases from J, with 18 bases between. CDR3 sequence: CASSLPGQGVGEQFF. The CDR3, as DNA: TGTGCCAGCAGTTTACCGGGACAAGGTGTCGGCGAGCAGTTCTTC.

This clonotype has just a few counts. The chain couples TRBV11-3 to TRBJ2-7, with TRBD1 identical over 8 bases. The V gene's germline CDR1 is SGHNT and CDR2 YENEEA. The CDR3 consists of 13 residues. V shed 6 bases and J 7 bases; nucleotides not matched to a gene: 8. CDR3 in amino acids: CASRSGTGSEQYF. In DNA form, the CDR3 reads TGTGCCAGCAGATCCGGGACAGGATCGGAGCAGTACTTC.

The genes are TRBV7-6 and TRBJ2-7; D is unclear. The V end lost 1 base, the J end lost 6 bases, and 19 bases lay between the germline ends. CDR3 length: 16 residues. Germline V CDR1 and CDR2: SGHVS, FNYEAQ. CDR3 in amino acids: CASSLVSGPIPLEQYF. Here the CDR3 DNA reads TGTGCCAGCAGCTTAGTCTCCGGGCCTATCCCCCTCGAGCAGTACTTC.

In its sample, this clonotype was seen many times. This chain links TRBV7-2 with TRBJ2-7, with TRBD1 identical over 10 bases. Germline-derived CDR1 and CDR2 are SGHTA and FQGNSA. Unmatched junction bases numbered 10, after V lost 5 bases and J lost 12 bases. This CDR3 is built from 13 residues. The CDR3 DNA reads as TGTGCCAGCAGCCCCGACGACAGGGGGCGCCGGTACTTC. Its protein is CASSPDDRGRRYF.

This clonotype was found a few times. V gene TRBV19 combines with J gene TRBJ1-1; 7 bases match TRBD1. CDR1 is LNHDA and CDR2 is SQIVND in the germline V gene (reference sequence). Trimming at V came to 3 bases and at J to 0 bases, leaving 4 bases not matched to a gene. This CDR3 spans 15 amino acids. The CDR3 DNA reads TGTGCCAGTAGTATTCAGGGACAGCTGAACACTGAAGCTTTCTTT. Protein: CASSIQGQLNTEAFF.

This clonotype was seen more than once but under ten times. This chain joins TRBV4-3 and TRBJ2-1; D uncertain. The CDR3 runs to 15 residues. Germline CDR1 reads LGHNA; CDR2 reads YSLEER. Between the trimmed V and J ends, which lost 1 base and 6 bases, there was a span of 13 bases. CDR3 sequence reads: CASSQGISAVNEQFF. The CDR3 DNA sequence: TGCGCCAGCAGCCAAGGTATTTCGGCAGTCAATGAGCAGTTCTTC.

This clonotype showed up many times. The J gene is TRBJ1-1, the V gene TRBV7-6; no clear D gene. Germline CDR1 and CDR2: SGHVS and FNYEAQ. The V end lost 5 bases, the J end lost 5 bases, and 15 bases lay between the germline ends. The CDR3 is made up of 14 amino acids. Written as DNA, the CDR3 is TGTGCCAGCAGCGACCGGTCCCTCGGGACTGAAGCTTTCTTT. Protein sequence: CASSDRSLGTEAFF.

This clonotype appeared many times. V usage is TRBV6-2 or TRBV6-3 and J usage is TRBJ2-2; D tentatively reads TRBD1 or TRBD2 (5 bases each). Germline CDR1 and CDR2: MNHEY and SVGEGT. The CDR3 loop spans 14 amino acids. Between the trimmed V and J ends, which lost 0 bases and 6 bases, there was a span of 8 bases. In DNA form, the CDR3 reads TGTGCCAGCAGTTACTCGGGACCCGCCGGGGAGCTGTTTTTT. This encodes CASSYSGPAGELFF.

In this sample, this clonotype turned up many times. The chain recombines TRBV7-6 with TRBJ2-5; D is undetermined. The ends were cut back, 11 bases at V and 9 bases at J, with 25 bases in the middle. The CDR3 is made up of 14 amino acids. Germline CDR1 reads SGHVS; CDR2 reads FNYEAQ. The CDR3 sequence: CASGWASIPPAQYF. The CDR3 DNA reads TGTGCCTCCGGCTGGGCCTCCATCCCCCCGGCCCAGTACTTC.

This sequence joins TRBV4-3 and TRBJ1-2; D is unclear. The V end lost 1 base, the J end lost 8 bases, and 11 bases lay between the germline ends. The CDR3 spans 13 residues. The germline CDR1 and CDR2 sequences are LGHNA and YSLEER. The CDR3 DNA reads TGCGCCAGCAGCCAAGTAGGGATCACGGGCTACACCTTC. Encoded protein: CASSQVGITGYTF.

Many counts were recorded for this clonotype. In DNA form, the CDR3 reads TGTGCCAGCAGCTTAGCGCCCGGGGTTTGGGGCAATCAGCCCCAGCATTTT. It yields the protein CASSLAPGVWGNQPQHF. The chain employs TRBV7-8 and TRBJ1-5; D gene unclear. The CDR3 is 17 amino acids. Deletions cut 0 bases from V and 2 bases from J, with 14 bases between. CDR1 SGHVS and CDR2 FQNEAQ come from the germline V gene.

Only a few counts were recorded for this clonotype. This chain joins TRBV4-3 and TRBJ1-3; D gene uncertain. V was clipped by 0 bases and J by 4 bases, with 10 bases between them. Germline loops: CDR1 LGHNA, CDR2 YSLEER. The length of the CDR3 is 15 residues. This CDR3 reads CASSQEILRGNTIYF. The CDR3 coding sequence is TGCGCCAGCAGCCAAGAGATCTTAAGGGGAAACACCATATATTTT.

The CDR3 coding sequence is TGCGCCAGCAGCTTCTCGGCAGGGGGTGATGATGGCTACACCTTC. It codes for CASSFSAGGDDGYTF. This chain joins TRBV5-1 and TRBJ1-2; TRBD1 matches at 7 bases. CDR3 length: 15 residues. The ends lost 2 bases at V and 6 bases at J; junction bases unmatched: 10. Germline loops: CDR1 SGHRS, CDR2 YFSETQ.

The sample holds many counts of this clonotype. V gene TRBV7-9 combines with J gene TRBJ1-1; D perhaps matches TRBD1 (6 bases). Between the trimmed V and J ends, which lost 7 bases and 10 bases, there was a span of 16 bases. Germline values: CDR1 SEHNR, CDR2 FQNEAQ (reference sequence). CDR3 length: 12 residues. CDR3 loop: CASTSGGAGAFF. The CDR3 DNA sequence: TGTGCCAGCACCTCGGGGGGGGCCGGAGCTTTCTTT.